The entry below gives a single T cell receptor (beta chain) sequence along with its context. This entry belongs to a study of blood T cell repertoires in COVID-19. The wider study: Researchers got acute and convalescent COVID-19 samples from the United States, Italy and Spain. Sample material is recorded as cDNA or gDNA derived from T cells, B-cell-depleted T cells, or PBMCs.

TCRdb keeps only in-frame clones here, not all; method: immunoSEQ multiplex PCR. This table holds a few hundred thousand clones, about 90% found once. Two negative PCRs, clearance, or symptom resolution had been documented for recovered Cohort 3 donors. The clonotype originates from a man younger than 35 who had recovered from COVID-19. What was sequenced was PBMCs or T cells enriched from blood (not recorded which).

CDR3 in amino acids: CTSSQGTGHYYYGYTF. As DNA, the CDR3 is TGCACCAGCAGCCAGGGGACAGGCCATTATTACTATGGCTACACCTTC. This rearrangement joins TRBV1 to TRBJ1-2; the DNA was not compared with TRBD1, the D call given in the table. TRBV1 is classified as a pseudogene. CDR3 length: 16 amino acids.